Each of the 29 T cell receptor beta chains below was sequenced from the same sample in a study of beta chain features in type 1 diabetes. As every portion of the isolated RNA was reverse transcribed, the sequencing read expressed TCRB transcripts. Method: immunoSEQ multiplex PCR; TCRdb's copy keeps in-frame clones and lacks some. The sample lists about 330,000 clones, about 11% occurring once. Input material: naive CD4+ T cells from blood. The source is a woman in her 30s in good health.

There are a few counts of this clone. This rearrangement joins TRBV27 to TRBJ1-4; tentative D call: TRBD1 (6 bases). Germline V CDR1 and CDR2: MNHEY, SMNVEV (reference sequence). The V end was cut by 4 bases, the J end by 5 bases, with 8 bases between. The CDR3 totals 13 residues. The CDR3 loop reads CASSYRENEKLFF. The CDR3, as DNA: TGTGCCAGCAGTTACAGGGAAAATGAAAAACTGTTTTTT.

This clone was recorded a few times. V usage is TRBV4-1 and J usage is TRBJ2-1; D not resolved. This CDR3 region has 16 residues. The germline gives CDR1 MGHRA, CDR2 YSYEKL. With 1 base removed from V and 0 bases from J, the gap between germline ends came to 10 bases. The CDR3 spells CASSQVLPGSYNEQFF. In nucleotides, the CDR3 is TGCGCCAGCAGCCAAGTACTACCCGGCTCCTACAATGAGCAGTTCTTC.

The CDR3 coding sequence is TGTGCCAGCAGCGTAGGGTCAGACTATGGCTACACCTTC. Residues: CASSVGSDYGYTF. The chain joins TRBV9 to TRBJ1-2; D gene ambiguous. V lost 0 bases to trimming and J lost 3 bases, with 6 bases between them. CDR1 and CDR2 from the germline V gene are SGDLS and YYNGEE. There are 13 residues in the CDR3.

The V gene is TRBV5-8, the J gene TRBJ2-7; tentatively, D is TRBD2 (5 bases). Germline values: CDR1 SGHTS, CDR2 YDEGEE. The V end lost 0 bases, the J end lost 7 bases, and 14 bases lay between the germline ends. The length of the CDR3 is 14 residues. The CDR3 here is CASSLELSGLEQYF. Written as DNA, the CDR3 is TGTGCCAGCAGCTTGGAGTTGTCGGGGTTGGAGCAGTACTTC.

The genes are TRBV5-1 and TRBJ1-2; D possibly corresponds to TRBD1 (6 bases). The CDR3 loop spans 13 amino acids. The V gene lost 4 bases and the J gene lost 2 bases, with 9 bases spanning the gap. Per germline, CDR1 SGHRS and CDR2 YFSETQ. The CDR3 nucleotides are TGCGCCAGCAGCCAAGGACAGAACTATGGCTACACCTTC. Protein sequence: CASSQGQNYGYTF. Combining the CDR3 with reference TRBV5-1 and TRBJ1-2 gives the whole variable domain KAGVTQTPRYLIKTRGQQVTLSCSPISGHRSVSWYQQTPGQGLQFLFEYFSETQRNKGNFPGRFSGRQFSNSRSEMNVSTLELGDSALYLCASSQGQNYGYTFGSGTRLTVV.

The chain is built from TRBV5-1 and TRBJ2-4, with 14 bases fitting TRBD2. This CDR3 has 17 residues. Germline values: CDR1 SGHRS, CDR2 YFSETQ. V shed 4 bases, J shed 4 bases, and the junction held 7 bases outside the gene matches. CDR3 DNA: TGCGCCAGCAGCGGATCAGGACTAGCGGGAGGTAAAAACATTCAGTACTTC. Protein sequence: CASSGSGLAGGKNIQYF.

This clone was seen only a few times. The V and J genes are TRBV5-1 and TRBJ2-1, with 10 bases identical to TRBD2. The CDR3 totals 15 residues. Germline-derived CDR1 and CDR2 are SGHRS and YFSETQ. Losses at the gene ends were 0 bases for V and 9 bases for J; bases not matched to a gene: 6. CDR3 protein: CASSLVTSGIGEQFF. DNA of the CDR3: TGCGCCAGCAGCTTGGTAACTAGCGGGATAGGTGAGCAGTTCTTC.

The V and J genes are TRBV6-5 and TRBJ1-5, with TRBD1 as a possible D gene (6 bases). Germline values: CDR1 MNHEY, CDR2 SVGAGI. This CDR3 spans 13 amino acids. Deletions cut 8 bases from V and 3 bases from J, with 11 bases between. The CDR3 nucleotides read TGTGCCAGCCGACAGGTTTTCAATCAGCCCCAGCATTTT. It codes for CASRQVFNQPQHF.

This clone came up a few times. The rearrangement uses TRBV25-1 and TRBJ2-6, with D perhaps matching TRBD1 (6 bases). The CDR3 has 17 amino acids. V dropped 4 bases and J dropped 3 bases, with 16 bases sitting between them. Germline V gene lookup returns CDR1 MGHDK and CDR2 SYGVNS. This CDR3 reads CASSARFTGYGANVLTF. For the CDR3, the DNA is TGTGCCAGCAGTGCCCGCTTTACAGGGTATGGGGCCAACGTCCTGACTTTC. Full variable domain (outside the CDR3, taken from reference TRBV25-1 and TRBJ2-6): EADIYQTPRYLVIGTGKKITLECSQTMGHDKMYWYQQDPGMELHLIHYSYGVNSTEKGDLSSESTVSRIRTEHFPLTLESARPSHTSQYLCASSARFTGYGANVLTFGAGSRLTVL.

In its sample, this clone was seen a few times. J is TRBJ2-7 and V is TRBV29-1; D is unresolved. Germline V lookup: CDR1 SQVTM, CDR2 ANQGSEA. This CDR3 has 13 amino acids. CDR3 protein: CTPPFRYSYEQYF. The CDR3 DNA reads as TGCACCCCGCCGTTCAGGTACTCCTACGAGCAGTACTTC.

About this clone: Other DNA sequences in this sample translate to the same CDR3. The chain links TRBV15 to TRBJ1-1, with D unresolved. The CDR3 spans 14 residues. Germline loops: CDR1 LNHNV, CDR2 YYDKDF (reference sequence). Trimming removed 0 bases from V and 0 bases from J, with 5 bases in between. DNA of the CDR3: TGTGCCACCAGCAGAGATACAGTGAACACTGAAGCTTTCTTT. Translation gives CATSRDTVNTEAFF.

The chain recombines TRBV7-9 with TRBJ1-1; D not resolved. Trimming cost V 1 base and J 0 bases, with 6 bases left between them. Germline CDR1 reads SEHNR; CDR2 reads FQNEAQ (reference sequence). The CDR3 has 14 residues. The DNA of the CDR3 is TGTGCCAGCAGCTTAGAGAGCGTGAACACTGAAGCTTTCTTT. Translating it yields CASSLESVNTEAFF. The full variable domain, completed using reference TRBV7-9 and TRBJ1-1, is DTGVSQNPRHKITKRGQNVTFRCDPISEHNRLYWYRQTLGQGPEFLTYFQNEAQLEKSRLLSDRFSAERPKGSFSTLEIQRTEQGDSAMYLCASSLESVNTEAFFGQGTRLTVV.

The genes are TRBV15 and TRBJ2-7, with 8 bases fitting TRBD2. The trim removed 1 base at V and 5 bases at J, leaving 7 bases unmatched. This CDR3 has 15 amino acids. CDR1 and CDR2 (germline): LNHNV, YYDKDF (reference sequence). The DNA for the CDR3 is TGTGCCACCAGCAGAGGGGGACTAGTCGGAAACGAGCAGTACTTC. The encoded protein is CATSRGGLVGNEQYF.

This clone was seen more than once but under ten times. The V gene is TRBV5-1, the J gene TRBJ2-1; D unresolved. Trimming removed 0 bases from V and 4 bases from J, with 5 bases in between. The germline V gene encodes CDR1 SGHRS and CDR2 YFSETQ. The CDR3 runs 13 residues. The CDR3, as DNA: TGCGCCAGCAGCTTGGAGCCATACAATGAGCAGTTCTTC. It codes for CASSLEPYNEQFF.

This clone was recorded a few times. This chain joins TRBV18 and TRBJ1-1, with D possibly TRBD1 on 6 matching bases. Per the germline V gene, CDR1 is KGHSH and CDR2 is LQKENI. Trimming removed 2 bases at V and 0 bases at J, with 10 bases between. This CDR3 comprises 15 residues. The CDR3 coding sequence is TGTGCCAGCTCACCAAACAGGGAAATGAACACTGAAGCTTTCTTT. Translation gives CASSPNREMNTEAFF. Combining the CDR3 with reference TRBV18 and TRBJ1-1 gives the whole variable domain NAGVMQNPRHLVRRRGQEARLRCSPMKGHSHVYWYRQLPEEGLKFMVYLQKENIIDESGMPKERFSAEFPKEGPSILRIQQVVRGDSAAYFCASSPNREMNTEAFFGQGTRLTVV.

CDR3 bases: TGCAGCGTGAGCGGGAGAGGGGCCTACGAGCAGTACTTC. This translates into CSVSGRGAYEQYF. The gene calls are TRBV29-1 and TRBJ2-7; 8 bases line up with TRBD2. In germline, CDR1 is SQVTM, CDR2 ANQGSEA. V lost 6 bases to trimming and J lost 2 bases; unmatched junction nucleotides: 6. The CDR3 runs 13 residues.

The chain links TRBV7-2 to TRBJ2-7; tentative D call: TRBD2 (6 bases). V was shortened by 1 base and J by 3 bases, with 16 bases between the two germline ends. The CDR3 loop spans 16 amino acids. Germline values: CDR1 SGHTA, CDR2 FQGNSA. The CDR3 bases are TGTGCCAGCAGCTTAGAGGGAGGTGACGGGAACTACGAGCAGTACTTC. This translates into CASSLEGGDGNYEQYF.

This clone was detected a few times. The chain carries TRBV5-1 and TRBJ2-5, with TRBD1 matching 8 bases. Germline V gene lookup returns CDR1 SGHRS and CDR2 YFSETQ. CDR3 length: 15 amino acids. Trimming at V came to 4 bases and at J to 13 bases, leaving 18 bases not matched to a gene. CDR3 sequence: CASSPGQAILTIAYF. The CDR3 DNA reads as TGCGCCAGCAGCCCGGGACAGGCGATACTAACAATAGCGTACTTC.

The genes are TRBV30 and TRBJ2-1, with no clear D. CDR3 length: 10 residues. The ends were cut back, 7 bases at V and 9 bases at J, with 10 bases in the middle. The germline gives CDR1 GTSNPN, CDR2 SVGIG (reference sequence). The CDR3 spells CASSRVEQFF. CDR3 nucleotides: TGTGCCTCAAGTCGCGTTGAGCAGTTCTTC.

V and J are TRBV19 and TRBJ2-3; 7 bases agree with TRBD2. V lost 5 bases to trimming and J lost 3 bases; unmatched junction nucleotides: 5. Germline loops: CDR1 LNHDA, CDR2 SQIVND (reference sequence). CDR3 length equals 14 residues. The CDR3: CASSWASGTDTQYF. The CDR3 nucleotides are TGTGCCAGTAGTTGGGCTAGCGGAACAGATACGCAGTATTTT.

This clone was recorded a few times. The gene calls are TRBV7-3 and TRBJ1-1, with D hard to call. The germline V and J ends were trimmed by 4 bases and 1 base, with 7 bases remaining between them. Germline V gene sequence: CDR1 SGHTA, CDR2 FQGTGA. The CDR3 is made up of 13 amino acids. For the CDR3, the DNA is TGTGCCAGCAGCTGGAGTGGGAACACTGAAGCTTTCTTT. Encoded protein: CASSWSGNTEAFF.

The chain combines TRBV30 with TRBJ2-6; D gene uncertain. Germline V lookup: CDR1 GTSNPN, CDR2 SVGIG (reference sequence). V lost 2 bases and J 0 bases, leaving 8 bases between the germline ends. The CDR3 is 15 residues long. The CDR3 loop is CAWSRGASGANVLTF. The DNA for the CDR3 is TGTGCCTGGAGTCGAGGTGCCTCTGGGGCCAACGTCCTGACTTTC.

The V and J genes are TRBV6-6 and TRBJ2-5, with 8 bases identical to TRBD2. CDR1 and CDR2 from the germline V gene are MNHNY and SVGAGI (reference sequence). With 8 bases clipped from V and 5 bases from J, the junction kept 7 bases outside the gene matches. The CDR3 is 13 residues long. Written as DNA, the CDR3 is TGTGCCAGCTGCGAAGCGGGAGCTGAGACCCAGTACTTC. Translated: CASCEAGAETQYF.

The gene calls are TRBV6-5 and TRBJ2-7, with D tentatively TRBD2 (7 bases). Trimming removed 0 bases at V and 1 base at J, with 13 bases between. The CDR3 has 16 residues. Germline assignment: CDR1 MNHEY and CDR2 SVGAGI. CDR3 sequence reads: CASSYSRGPGSYEQYF. Here the CDR3 DNA reads TGTGCCAGCAGTTACTCGCGGGGGCCGGGTTCCTACGAGCAGTACTTC.

V and J are TRBV7-9 and TRBJ2-3, with 10 positions matching TRBD2. CDR3 length equals 15 residues. The V gene end was trimmed by 5 bases and the J gene end by 1 base; junction bases not matched to a gene: 3. Germline values: CDR1 SEHNR, CDR2 FQNEAQ (reference sequence). The CDR3 DNA reads as TGTGCCAGCAGCCCTAGCGGGAGTGGCACAGATACGCAGTATTTT. This sequence encodes CASSPSGSGTDTQYF.

The chain employs TRBV14 and TRBJ2-1; 9 nucleotides match TRBD1. The trim removed 4 bases at V and 7 bases at J, leaving 8 bases unmatched. Germline CDR1 and CDR2: SGHDN and FVKESK. CDR3 length equals 15 residues. DNA for the CDR3: TGTGCCAGCAGCCCGGACAGGGGATCGTGGAATGAGCAGTTCTTC. Residues: CASSPDRGSWNEQFF.

This clone appeared a few times. This CDR3 is CSVDLAGGREQYF. The CDR3 region has the DNA TGCAGCGTTGACCTAGCGGGAGGGCGAGAGCAGTACTTC. The chain carries TRBV29-1 and TRBJ2-7; 12 nucleotides agree with TRBD2. The germline gives CDR1 SQVTM, CDR2 ANQGSEA. The CDR3 loop spans 13 amino acids. Trimming cost V 3 bases and J 7 bases; bases outside gene matches: 4.

The chain combines TRBV30 with TRBJ2-1; no clear D. The CDR3 is 11 amino acids. Trimming pared 4 bases from V and 4 bases from J, leaving 5 bases between. The germline gives CDR1 GTSNPN, CDR2 SVGIG (reference sequence). The CDR3 region has the DNA TGTGCCTGGATAATATACAATGAGCAGTTCTTC. Translated, it gives CAWIIYNEQFF.

The V call is TRBV27, the J call TRBJ1-3; 9 bases match TRBD1. The CDR3 runs 15 residues. The germline CDR1 and CDR2 sequences are MNHEY and SMNVEV (reference sequence). The trim removed 6 bases at V and 2 bases at J, leaving 5 bases unmatched. The CDR3 region is CASRSQGAAGNTIYF. Here the CDR3 DNA reads TGTGCCAGCAGGTCACAGGGGGCGGCTGGAAACACCATATATTTT.